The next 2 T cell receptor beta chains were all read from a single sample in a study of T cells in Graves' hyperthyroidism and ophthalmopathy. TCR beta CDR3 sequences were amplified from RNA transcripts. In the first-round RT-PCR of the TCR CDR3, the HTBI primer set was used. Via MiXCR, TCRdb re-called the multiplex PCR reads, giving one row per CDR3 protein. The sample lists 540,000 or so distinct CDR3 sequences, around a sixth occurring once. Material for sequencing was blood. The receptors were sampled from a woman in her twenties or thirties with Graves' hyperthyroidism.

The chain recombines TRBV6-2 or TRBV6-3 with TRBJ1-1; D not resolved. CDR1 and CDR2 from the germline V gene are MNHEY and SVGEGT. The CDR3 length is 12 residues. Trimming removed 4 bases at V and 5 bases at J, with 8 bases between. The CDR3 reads CASSWLWTEAFF. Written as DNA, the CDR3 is TGTGCCAGCAGTTGGTTATGGACTGAAGCTTTCTTT.

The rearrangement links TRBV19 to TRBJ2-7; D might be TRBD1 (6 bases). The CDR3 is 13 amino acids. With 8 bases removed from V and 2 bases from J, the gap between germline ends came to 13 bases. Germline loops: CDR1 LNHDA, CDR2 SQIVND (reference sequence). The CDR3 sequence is CASSLDRPYEQYF. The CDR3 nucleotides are TGTGCCAGTTCCCTGGACAGACCCTACGAGCAGTACTTC.